This paragraph reports one TCR beta chain. The antigen remains undetermined. The data stem from a study of T cell responses to AZD1222 COVID-19 vaccine. Study results and limitations: Females outnumbered males among donors, who were mostly white British; clonal diversity was possibly underestimated. The study reported that nearly half of spike-specific TCRs target unmutated variant regions. Compared with day 0, the breadth and depth of the Spike-specific TCR repertoire rose significantly after two doses of AZD1222. Baseline testing showed seropositivity in only five or six AZD1222 recipients.

Clones were sequenced by immunoSEQ multiplex PCR, and TCRdb holds only the in-frame ones, with some missing. Among some 82,000 clones, about 87% were seen once, and the ten largest hold about 5.7%. The length of the CDR3 is 15 residues. V was cut by 6 bases and J by 7 bases, with 16 bases left in between. Per the germline V gene, CDR1 is MNHEY and CDR2 is SMNVEV (reference sequence). The TCR comes from an adult in good health. This material consisted of peripheral blood, taken on day 0 of AZD1222 vaccination. This sequence joins TRBV27 and TRBJ1-6; D gene ambiguous. The CDR3: CASRQRTDLNSPLHF. CDR3 DNA: TGTGCCAGCAGGCAGAGGACGGATTTAAATTCACCCCTCCACTTT.